This record concerns one T cell receptor (beta chain) sequence. As handled by the study authors: Estimates of nucleated cell counts were drawn from the amplification of reference gene primers. Libraries were prepared by immunoSEQ multiplex PCR; TCRdb keeps only in-frame clonotypes and omits some of them. V, J and clone size were drawn from that table, and D and trimming were deduced from the DNA. The table includes a few hundred thousand clones, around 87% detected once. The data originate from a study of blood T cell repertoires in COVID-19. As for the study in general: There were acute and convalescent COVID-19 samples, and they came from the United States, Italy and Spain. PBMCs, B-cell-depleted T cells, or T cells provided the cDNA or gDNA that made up the material.

The germline gives CDR1 SGHTA, CDR2 FQGNSA. This CDR3 spans 12 amino acids. Between the trimmed V and J ends, which lost 1 base and 5 bases, there was a span of 5 bases. This sequence joins TRBV7-2 and TRBJ2-5; D uncertain. Sequenced: peripheral blood. This clonotype was obtained from a woman in her forties or fifties who had recovered from COVID-19. This CDR3 is CASSLDWETQYF. In DNA form, the CDR3 reads TGTGCCAGCAGCTTAGACTGGGAGACCCAGTACTTC.